The present T cell receptor beta chain was sequenced within a study of T cells after yellow fever vaccination. MiXCR was run by TCRdb on the 5' RACE reads, yielding one entry per CDR3 protein. This sample has hundreds of thousands of distinct CDR3 sequences, with about 4% found just once. In germline, CDR1 is KGHDR, CDR2 SFDVKD. V lost 6 bases to trimming and J lost 11 bases, with 11 bases between them. The CDR3 is 11 amino acids. The sequence was collected from a man aged 18 to 30 who received the YFV17D yellow fever vaccine. The V call is TRBV24-1, the J call TRBJ2-3; D is undetermined. Sequenced here: PBMCs, sampled 5 days after the yellow fever booster vaccination. CDR3 residues: CATSMGSGQYF. CDR3 sequence (DNA): TGTGCCACCAGTATGGGTTCCGGGCAGTATTTT.